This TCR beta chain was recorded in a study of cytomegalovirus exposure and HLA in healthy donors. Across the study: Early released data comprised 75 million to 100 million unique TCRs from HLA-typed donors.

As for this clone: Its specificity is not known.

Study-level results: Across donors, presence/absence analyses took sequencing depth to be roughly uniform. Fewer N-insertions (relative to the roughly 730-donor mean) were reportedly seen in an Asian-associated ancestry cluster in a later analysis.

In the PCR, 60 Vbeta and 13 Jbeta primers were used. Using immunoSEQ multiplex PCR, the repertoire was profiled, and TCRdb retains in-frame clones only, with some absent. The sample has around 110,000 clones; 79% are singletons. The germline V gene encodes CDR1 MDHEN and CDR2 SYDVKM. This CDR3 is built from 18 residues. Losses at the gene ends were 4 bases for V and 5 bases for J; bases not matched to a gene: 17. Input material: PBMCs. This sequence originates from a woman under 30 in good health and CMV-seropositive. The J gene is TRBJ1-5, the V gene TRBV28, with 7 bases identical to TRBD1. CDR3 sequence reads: CASSSLDWDSRWDQPQHF. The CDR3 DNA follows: TGTGCCAGCAGTTCCCTCGATTGGGACAGTCGGTGGGATCAGCCCCAGCATTTT.